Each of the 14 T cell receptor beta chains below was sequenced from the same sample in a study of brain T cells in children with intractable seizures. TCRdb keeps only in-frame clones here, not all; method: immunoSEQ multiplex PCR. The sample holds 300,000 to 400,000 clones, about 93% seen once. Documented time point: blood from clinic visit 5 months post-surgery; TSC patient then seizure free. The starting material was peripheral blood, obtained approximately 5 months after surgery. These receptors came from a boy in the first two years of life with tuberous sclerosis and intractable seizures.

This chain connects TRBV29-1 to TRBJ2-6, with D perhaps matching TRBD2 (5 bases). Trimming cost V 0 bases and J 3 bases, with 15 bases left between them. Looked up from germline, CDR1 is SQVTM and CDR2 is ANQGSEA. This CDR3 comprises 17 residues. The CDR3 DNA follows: TGCAGCGTTGAAGATGGGAAGCCGGGGATTGGGGCCAACGTCCTGACTTTC. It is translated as CSVEDGKPGIGANVLTF.

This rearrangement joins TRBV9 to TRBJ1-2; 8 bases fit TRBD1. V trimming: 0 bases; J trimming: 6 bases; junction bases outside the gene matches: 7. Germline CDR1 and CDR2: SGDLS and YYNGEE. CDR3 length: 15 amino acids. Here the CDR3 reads CASSVEQGQVNGYTF. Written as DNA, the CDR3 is TGTGCCAGCAGCGTAGAGCAGGGACAGGTGAATGGCTACACCTTC. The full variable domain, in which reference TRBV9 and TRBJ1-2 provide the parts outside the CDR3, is DSGVTQTPKHLITATGQRVTLRCSPRSGDLSVYWYQQSLDQGLQFLIQYYNGEERAKGNILERFSAQQFPDLHSELNLSSLELGDSALYFCASSVEQGQVNGYTFGSGTRLTVV.

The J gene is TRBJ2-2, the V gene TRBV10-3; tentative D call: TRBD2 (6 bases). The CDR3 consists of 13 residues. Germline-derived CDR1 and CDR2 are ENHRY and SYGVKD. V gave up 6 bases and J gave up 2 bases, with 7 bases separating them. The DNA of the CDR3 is TGTGCCATCAGACTAGCAAACACCGGGGAGCTGTTTTTT. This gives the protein CAIRLANTGELFF.

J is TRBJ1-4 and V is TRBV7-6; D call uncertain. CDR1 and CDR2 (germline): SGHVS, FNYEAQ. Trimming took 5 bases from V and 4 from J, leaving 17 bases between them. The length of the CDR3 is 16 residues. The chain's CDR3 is CASSPNPQAVNEKLFF. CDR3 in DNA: TGTGCCAGCAGCCCAAACCCGCAGGCCGTTAATGAAAAACTGTTTTTT.

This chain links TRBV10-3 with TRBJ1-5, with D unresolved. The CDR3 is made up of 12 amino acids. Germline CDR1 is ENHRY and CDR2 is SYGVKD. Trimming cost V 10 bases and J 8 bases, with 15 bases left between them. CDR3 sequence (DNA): TGTGCCACCACACCGGCCGGGGAGCCCCAGCATTTT. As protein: CATTPAGEPQHF.

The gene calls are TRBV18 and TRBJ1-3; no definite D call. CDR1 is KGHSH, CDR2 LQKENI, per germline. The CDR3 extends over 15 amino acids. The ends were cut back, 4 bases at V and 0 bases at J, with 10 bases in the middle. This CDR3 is CASSLGSSSGNTIYF. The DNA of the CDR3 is TGTGCCAGCTCACTAGGGTCTTCCTCTGGAAACACCATATATTTT.

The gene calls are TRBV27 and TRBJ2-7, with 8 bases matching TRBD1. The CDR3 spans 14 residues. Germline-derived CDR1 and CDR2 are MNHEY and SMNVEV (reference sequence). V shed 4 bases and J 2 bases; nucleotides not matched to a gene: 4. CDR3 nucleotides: TGTGCCAGCAGTTCCGGACAGGGCCCCTACGAGCAGTACTTC. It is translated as CASSSGQGPYEQYF.

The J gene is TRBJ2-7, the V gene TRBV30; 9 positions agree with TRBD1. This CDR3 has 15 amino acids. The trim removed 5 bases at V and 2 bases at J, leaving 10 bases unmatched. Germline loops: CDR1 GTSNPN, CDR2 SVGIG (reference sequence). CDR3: CAWERSGTGTYEQYF. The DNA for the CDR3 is TGTGCCTGGGAGAGATCCGGGACAGGGACCTACGAGCAGTACTTC.

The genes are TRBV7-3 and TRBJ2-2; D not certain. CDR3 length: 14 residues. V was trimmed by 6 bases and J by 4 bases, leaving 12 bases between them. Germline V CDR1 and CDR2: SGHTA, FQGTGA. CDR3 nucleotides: TGTGCCAGCAGTCAGATCCCCGCCACCGGGGAGCTGTTTTTT. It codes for CASSQIPATGELFF.

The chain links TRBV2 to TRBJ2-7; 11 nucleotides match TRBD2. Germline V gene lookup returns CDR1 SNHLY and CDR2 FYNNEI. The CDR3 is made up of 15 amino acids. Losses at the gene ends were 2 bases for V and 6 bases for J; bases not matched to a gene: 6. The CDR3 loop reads CASSERLAGGFEQYF. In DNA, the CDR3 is TGTGCCAGCAGTGAACGGCTAGCGGGAGGATTCGAGCAGTACTTC. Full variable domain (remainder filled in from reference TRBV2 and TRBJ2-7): EPEVTQTPSHQVTQMGQEVILRCVPISNHLYFYWYRQILGQKVEFLVSFYNNEISEKSEIFDDQFSVERPDGSNFTLKIRSTKLEDSAMYFCASSERLAGGFEQYFGPGTRLTVT.

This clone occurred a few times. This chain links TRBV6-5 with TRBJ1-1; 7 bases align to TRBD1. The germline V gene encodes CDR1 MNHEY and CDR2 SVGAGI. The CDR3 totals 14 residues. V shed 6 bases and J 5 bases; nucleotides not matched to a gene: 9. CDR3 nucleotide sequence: TGTGCCAGCAGGGATGGACAGGCTGGGACTGAAGCTTTCTTT. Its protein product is CASRDGQAGTEAFF.

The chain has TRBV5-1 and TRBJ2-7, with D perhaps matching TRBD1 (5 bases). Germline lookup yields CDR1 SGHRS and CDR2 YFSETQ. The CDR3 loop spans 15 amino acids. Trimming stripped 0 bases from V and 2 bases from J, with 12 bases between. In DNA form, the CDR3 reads TGCGCCAGCAGCTTGGAGGCGCCAGGGACCTACGAGCAGTACTTC. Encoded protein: CASSLEAPGTYEQYF.

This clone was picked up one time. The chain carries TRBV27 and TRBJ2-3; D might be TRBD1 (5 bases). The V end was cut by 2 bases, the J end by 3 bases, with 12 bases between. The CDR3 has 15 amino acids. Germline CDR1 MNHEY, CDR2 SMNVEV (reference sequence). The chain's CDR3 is CASSLEFPGTDTQYF. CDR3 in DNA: TGTGCCAGCAGTTTAGAGTTCCCAGGGACAGATACGCAGTATTTT.

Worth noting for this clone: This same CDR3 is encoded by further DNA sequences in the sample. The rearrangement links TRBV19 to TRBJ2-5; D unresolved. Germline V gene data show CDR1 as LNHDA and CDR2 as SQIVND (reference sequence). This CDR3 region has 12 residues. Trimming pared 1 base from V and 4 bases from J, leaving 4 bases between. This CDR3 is CASSIGGETQYF. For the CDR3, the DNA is TGTGCCAGTAGTATAGGCGGAGAGACCCAGTACTTC.